This TCR beta chain appears in the sequencing data of a study of blood T cell repertoires in COVID-19. Study information: PBMCs, B-cell-depleted T cells, or T cells were the source of the cDNA or gDNA that made up the material.

Trimming stripped 5 bases from V and 0 bases from J, with 12 bases between. The CDR3 is 15 residues long. Germline CDR1 and CDR2: SGHTA and FQGTGA. Original processing notes: Quantification of nucleated cells was approximated via reference gene primer amplification. The assay was immunoSEQ multiplex PCR, and TCRdb's table has in-frame clones only and misses some. The V and J calls and the clone size are those of that table, but D and trimming were determined from the DNA. The table records more than 130,000 clones, about 80% of them present only once. Sequenced material: peripheral blood. This chain connects TRBV7-3 to TRBJ2-3; D perhaps matches TRBD1 (6 bases). The receptor was isolated from a human donor in a cohort sampled during active COVID-19. This CDR3 reads CASSQGWASTDTQYF. CDR3 DNA: TGTGCCAGCAGCCAGGGGTGGGCTAGCACAGATACGCAGTATTTT.